This paragraph covers one T cell receptor (beta chain) sequence. This record comes from a study of blood T cell repertoires in COVID-19. Study at large: The study drew acute and convalescent COVID-19 samples from the United States, Italy and Spain.

Looked up from germline, CDR1 is SNHLY and CDR2 is FYNNEI. The CDR3 covers 15 residues. The germline V and J ends were trimmed by 4 bases and 4 bases, with 16 bases remaining between them. Clones were read by immunoSEQ multiplex PCR, and TCRdb kept only the in-frame ones, dropping some. The table includes approximately 88,000 clones, under 90% detected once. The sample taken for sequencing was peripheral blood. The receptor's source is a woman between 65 and 79 years old with acute or convalescent COVID-19. J is TRBJ1-1 and V is TRBV2; D might be TRBD1 (6 bases). The CDR3 DNA follows: TGTGCCAGCAGTGGGACAGCCGTCGCGGGCACTGAAGCTTTCTTT. This gives the protein CASSGTAVAGTEAFF. Based on the CDR3 plus reference TRBV2 and TRBJ1-1, the full variable domain is EPEVTQTPSHQVTQMGQEVILRCVPISNHLYFYWYRQILGQKVEFLVSFYNNEISEKSEIFDDQFSVERPDGSNFTLKIRSTKLEDSAMYFCASSGTAVAGTEAFFGQGTRLTVV.